These 26 T cell receptor beta chains originate from one sample sequenced in a study of tumor and adjacent non-tumor tissue in lung cancer. No cell sorting was done before RNA was extracted from the tissue. This non-tumor lung sample came from over 3 cm beyond the tumor edge. Three rounds of nested PCR, following a modified ARM-PCR protocol, produced the TCRbeta library. TCRdb re-called the multiplex PCR reads with MiXCR, one entry per CDR3 protein. The repertoire has about 110,000 distinct CDR3 sequences, over 55% of them found once; the top ten carry under 20%. The specimen was distant non-tumor lung tissue. These receptors were obtained from a man in his 60s with non-small cell lung cancer.

This clonotype was counted only a few times. This chain links TRBV7-9 with TRBJ2-2; tentative D call: TRBD1 (6 bases). The V and J ends lost 6 bases and 7 bases respectively, with 12 bases between them. The CDR3 loop spans 13 amino acids. Germline-derived CDR1 and CDR2 are SEHNR and FQNEAQ (reference sequence). CDR3 region: CASSEQGFGELFF. The CDR3 region has the DNA TGTGCCAGCAGTGAACAGGGTTTCGGGGAGCTGTTTTTT.

This sequence joins TRBV29-1 and TRBJ2-7, with D unresolved. Germline V gene data show CDR1 as SQVTM and CDR2 as ANQGSEA. The germline V and J ends were trimmed by 5 bases and 4 bases, with 18 bases remaining between them. The CDR3 covers 14 residues. Here the CDR3 reads CSVLEVTSAYEQYF. Written as DNA, the CDR3 is TGCAGCGTTTTGGAAGTAACCTCTGCTTACGAGCAGTACTTC.

Comments on this clonotype: The junction and the germline gene differ at one end; a read error may be behind it. The DNA for the CDR3 is TGTGCCAACAGCTTAGTGGGGGTTCATGAGCAGCTCTTC. It specifies CANSLVGVHEQLF. The chain uses TRBV11-1 and TRBJ2-1; either TRBD1 or TRBD2 may supply D (5 bases each). Germline lookup yields CDR1 SGHAT and CDR2 FQDESV (reference sequence). There are 13 residues in the CDR3.

Comment on this clonotype: No conserved phenylalanine or tryptophan is present at the end of the CDR3, so a read error is the likely explanation. V is TRBV11-2 and J is TRBJ2-1; D call uncertain. V lost 3 bases to trimming and J lost 6 bases, with 9 bases between them. Germline V gene data show CDR1 as SGHAT and CDR2 as FQNNGV. The CDR3 sequence is 13 residues long. The CDR3 reads CASSFQSANEQFV. The CDR3, as DNA: TGTGCCAGCAGCTTTCAGTCGGCCAATGAGCAGTTCGTC.

A word on this clonotype: One end of the junction does not line up with germline, which may come from a read error. The chain recombines TRBV10-3 with TRBJ2-2, with a possible D match to TRBD1 (6 bases). Germline CDR1 reads ENHRY; CDR2 reads SYGVKD. This CDR3 spans 15 amino acids. CDR3 loop: CAINGGGANTGELFF. CDR3 nucleotides: TGTGCAATCAATGGGGGCGGAGCGAACACCGGGGAGCTGTTTTTT.

This clonotype was counted many times. The J gene is TRBJ2-7, the V gene TRBV6-5, with TRBD2 as a possible D gene (7 bases). From germline, CDR1 is MNHEY and CDR2 SVGAGI. Trimming stripped 2 bases from V and 6 bases from J, with 11 bases between. CDR3 length: 13 amino acids. The CDR3 bases are TGTGCCAGCAGTTACGGGGGGGCTGGCGAGCAGTACTTC. Residues: CASSYGGAGEQYF.

V gene TRBV30 combines with J gene TRBJ1-6; no reliable D call. CDR3 length equals 15 residues. V gave up 2 bases and J gave up 0 bases, with 8 bases separating them. Germline CDR1 is GTSNPN and CDR2 is SVGIG (reference sequence). CDR3 nucleotide sequence: TGTGCCTGGAGTTTACAGCGCTCCTATAATTCACCCCTCCACTTT. This gives the protein CAWSLQRSYNSPLHF. The entire variable domain, with the rest obtained from reference TRBV30 and TRBJ1-6, is as follows: SQTIHQWPATLVQPVGSPLSLECTVEGTSNPNLYWYRQAAGRGLQLLFYSVGIGQISSEVPQNLSASRPQDRQFILSSKKLLLSDSGFYLCAWSLQRSYNSPLHFGNGTRLTVT.

Many counts were recorded for this clonotype. This chain connects TRBV6-5 to TRBJ2-2; D possibly matches TRBD1 or TRBD2 (5 bases each). Germline V gives CDR1 MNHEY, CDR2 SVGAGI. The CDR3 totals 16 residues. Trimming removed 6 bases from V and 0 bases from J, with 14 bases in between. CDR3 in amino acids: CASSPPGRTNTGELFF. CDR3 nucleotide sequence: TGTGCCAGCAGCCCCCCGGGACGTACGAACACCGGGGAGCTGTTTTTT.

The V gene is TRBV25-1, the J gene TRBJ2-1; D is unresolved. The V gene's germline CDR1 is MGHDK and CDR2 SYGVNS. This CDR3 is built from 16 residues. The ends were cut back, 10 bases at V and 7 bases at J, with 26 bases in the middle. CDR3 sequence reads: CANSEFLPSLGNEQFF. CDR3 DNA: TGTGCCAATAGTGAATTTCTCCCCAGTCTGGGAAATGAGCAGTTCTTC.

V and J are TRBV4-2 and TRBJ2-1; 10 bases match TRBD2. V lost 3 bases to trimming and J lost 7 bases; unmatched junction nucleotides: 15. This CDR3 region has 18 residues. Germline CDR1 is LGHNA and CDR2 is YNFKEQ. The CDR3 region has the DNA TGTGCCAGCAGCCATCATCTTCGGCTAGCGGGAGAAACAAATGAGCAGTTCTTC. This translates into CASSHHLRLAGETNEQFF.

As concerns this clonotype: An end of the junction does not agree with germline; a read error may underlie this. The chain couples TRBV11-3 to TRBJ2-3; unclear D gene. This CDR3 has 14 amino acids. Per the germline V gene, CDR1 is SGHNT and CDR2 is YENEEA. In DNA, the CDR3 is TGTGCCAATAGCTTAGTCGGCTACACAGATACGCGGTATTTT. This translates into CANSLVGYTDTRYF.

For this clonotype: Compared with germline, one end of the junction differs, possibly owing to a read error. This chain joins TRBV7-8 and TRBJ1-2; TRBD1 might be the D (6 bases). The CDR3 sequence is 12 residues long. From germline, CDR1 is SGHVS and CDR2 FQNEAQ. The CDR3 region is CASSLGAEGYTF. As DNA, the CDR3 is TGTGCCAGTAGCTTGGGGGCGGAAGGCTACACCTTC.

Only one count was recorded for this clonotype. Relative to the germline gene, one junction end is altered; a read error may explain this. The J gene is TRBJ1-2, the V gene TRBV14; 7 bases match TRBD1. Germline CDR1 SGHDN, CDR2 FVKESK. The CDR3 has 14 amino acids. CDR3 bases: TGTGCCAGCAGCCAAAAACAGGGGCCCTATGACTACACCTTC. This sequence encodes CASSQKQGPYDYTF.

On this clonotype: The final CDR3 position lacks the conserved phenylalanine or tryptophan, pointing to a likely read error. In nucleotides, the CDR3 is TGTGCCAGTAGTCATCAAGCGGGAGAAGGCACAGATACGCAGTATTAT. It specifies CASSHQAGEGTDTQYY. The chain links TRBV19 to TRBJ2-3, with TRBD2 matching over 8 bases. CDR1 is LNHDA, CDR2 SQIVND, per germline (reference sequence). Germline trimming cut 5 bases from V and 1 base from J; bases unmatched to any gene: 8. The CDR3 consists of 16 residues.

The V and J genes are TRBV12-3 or TRBV12-4 and TRBJ2-7, with TRBD1 as a possible D gene (6 bases). V dropped 6 bases and J dropped 0 bases, with 12 bases sitting between them. The CDR3 covers 14 residues. CDR3 region: CASRERQVSYEQYF. In nucleotides, the CDR3 is TGTGCCAGCAGAGAGAGACAGGTCTCCTACGAGCAGTACTTC.

About this clonotype: A read error may produce the germline difference seen at one junction end. The rearrangement uses TRBV11-1 and TRBJ2-7; 9 nucleotides match TRBD2. Germline CDR1 reads SGHAT; CDR2 reads FQDESV (reference sequence). The CDR3 has 15 amino acids. The CDR3 region is CAGSSRTSVTYEQYF. DNA of the CDR3: TGTGCCGGCAGCTCGAGGACTAGCGTGACCTACGAGCAGTACTTC.

Concerning this clonotype: A read error may produce the germline difference seen at one junction end. V and J are TRBV12-3 or TRBV12-4 and TRBJ1-2; no firm D call. The length of the CDR3 is 13 residues. CDR3 sequence: CTSSSRSDYGYTF. The CDR3 region has the DNA TGTACCAGCAGTTCCCGCTCGGATTATGGCTACACCTTC.

This clonotype was seen more than once but under ten times. A read error is possible here, since a much larger clone lies one base away. The chain couples TRBV6-6 to TRBJ2-3; D perhaps matches TRBD1 (5 bases). Looked up from germline, CDR1 is MNHNY and CDR2 is SVGAGI (reference sequence). This CDR3 region has 14 residues. CDR3 nucleotides: TGTACCAGCTCGCCCAGGGCTAGCACAGATACGCAGTATTTT. Its translation is CTSSPRASTDTQYF.

This rearrangement joins TRBV11-3 to TRBJ2-1; D call uncertain. V gave up 0 bases and J gave up 6 bases, with 9 bases separating them. Germline V gene sequence: CDR1 SGHNT, CDR2 YENEEA. The CDR3 contains 14 residues. CDR3 loop: CASSLDSLTNEQFF. The CDR3 nucleotides read TGTGCCAGCAGCTTAGACTCACTAACCAATGAGCAGTTCTTC.

This chain joins TRBV29-1 and TRBJ1-1; 7 nucleotides align to TRBD1. The V gene's germline CDR1 is SQVTM and CDR2 ANQGSEA. The trim removed 6 bases at V and 3 bases at J, leaving 10 bases unmatched. The CDR3 has 14 residues. The DNA of the CDR3 is TGCAGCGTCATGACAGGGAGTAGGTACACTGAAGCTTTCTTT. It yields the protein CSVMTGSRYTEAFF. Combining the CDR3 with reference TRBV29-1 and TRBJ1-1 gives the whole variable domain SAVISQKPSRDICQRGTSLTIQCQVDSQVTMMFWYRQQPGQSLTLIATANQGSEATYESGFVIDKFPISRPNLTFSTLTVSNMSPEDSSIYLCSVMTGSRYTEAFFGQGTRLTVV.

Worth noting for this clonotype: A read error may be the cause here, since a much bigger clone is one base away. The rearrangement joins TRBV4-3 to TRBJ1-3; no definite D call. V lost 3 bases to trimming and J lost 4 bases, with 7 bases between them. CDR1 and CDR2 (germline): LGHNA, YSLEER. The length of the CDR3 is 13 residues. The CDR3 loop is CASSQRRGNTIYF. For the CDR3, the DNA is TGCGCCAGCAGCCAGCGAAGAGGAAACACCATATATTTT.

Note on this clonotype: This CDR3 is missing its conserved last phenylalanine or tryptophan, likely due to a read error. The V gene is TRBV11-1, the J gene TRBJ2-5, with 9 bases identical to TRBD2. The CDR3 has 13 residues. Germline V gene data show CDR1 as SGHAT and CDR2 as FQDESV (reference sequence). CDR3 protein: CASKWTSEETQYS. The CDR3 bases are TGTGCCAGCAAGTGGACTAGCGAAGAGACTCAGTACTCC.

The chain employs TRBV5-1 and TRBJ1-1; maybe TRBD1 (5 bases). The germline V and J ends were trimmed by 0 bases and 1 base, with 13 bases remaining between them. Germline V gene lookup returns CDR1 SGHRS and CDR2 YFSETQ. The CDR3 has 16 amino acids. The CDR3 bases are TGCGCCAGCAGCTTGGCTGGCCCAGGGAGGAACACTGAAGCTTTCTTT. This encodes CASSLAGPGRNTEAFF.

This clonotype was observed once. A junction boundary mismatches the germline segment, possibly from a read error. The chain employs TRBV7-9 and TRBJ2-3, with 8 positions matching TRBD2. Germline V gene data show CDR1 as SEHNR and CDR2 as FQNEAQ (reference sequence). This CDR3 region has 14 residues. The CDR3 nucleotides read TGTGCCATCCGGGGGGGGGCACACACAGATATGCAGTATTTT. As protein: CAIRGGAHTDMQYF.

The V and J genes are TRBV12-3 or TRBV12-4 and TRBJ1-1; 9 nucleotides align to TRBD1. The length of the CDR3 is 14 residues. The chain's CDR3 is CESSLQGANTEAFF. CDR3 in DNA: TGTGAAAGCAGTCTACAGGGGGCTAACACTGAAGCTTTCTTT.

A word on this clonotype: A much larger clone is a single base away; this may be a read error. The chain recombines TRBV20-1 with TRBJ1-2; D not resolved. The germline gives CDR1 DFQATT, CDR2 SNEGSKA (reference sequence). The CDR3 is 13 residues long. The CDR3 protein is CSASSPGNYDYTF. DNA for the CDR3: TGCAGTGCTAGTAGCCCCGGTAACTATGACTACACCTTC.